Listed below are T cell receptor beta chains from one sample, sequenced in a study of blood T cell repertoires in COVID-19. Assay: immunoSEQ multiplex PCR; the TCRdb copy retains only in-frame clones and omits some. The data hold roughly 73,000 clones, with about 82% observed a single time. Sample: peripheral blood. Every receptor here comes from an older woman with acute or convalescent COVID-19. Both conserved end residues are part of each CDR3. The order of the fields is J gene, clone size, V gene, CDR3 protein. Clone size, where shown, is once, few, many, or a class for clones that have expanded.

J gene: TRBJ2-7
clone size: .
V gene: TRBV10-3
CDR3 protein: CAIKETGYGIGF

J gene: TRBJ1-2
clone size: .
V gene: TRBV28
CDR3 protein: CASTTGSNYGYTF

J gene: TRBJ2-1
clone size: .
V gene: TRBV5-6
CDR3 protein: CASSGLADYNEQFF

J gene: TRBJ2-7
clone size: .
V gene: TRBV3-1/TRBV3-2
CDR3 protein: CASSQIPSGRVAYEQYF

J gene: TRBJ1-2
clone size: .
V gene: TRBV18
CDR3 protein: CASSPFSGFFSRGYTF

J gene: TRBJ2-2
clone size: .
V gene: TRBV7-3
CDR3 protein: CASSSQAAGAGTGELFF

J gene: TRBJ1-1
clone size: .
V gene: TRBV7-6
CDR3 protein: CASSPRRGGGTEAFF

J gene: TRBJ1-5
clone size: .
V gene: TRBV5-5
CDR3 protein: CASSWRVPTDQPQHF

J gene: TRBJ2-2
clone size: once
V gene: TRBV5-1
CDR3 protein: CASSLVVQNAGELFF

J gene: TRBJ1-1
clone size: .
V gene: TRBV15
CDR3 protein: CATSSGQVSTEAFF

J gene: TRBJ1-1
clone size: .
V gene: TRBV29-1
CDR3 protein: CSVGDRANTEAFF

J gene: TRBJ2-7
clone size: .
V gene: TRBV7-2
CDR3 protein: CASSLSGGAYEQYF

J gene: TRBJ2-1
clone size: .
V gene: TRBV12-3/TRBV12-4
CDR3 protein: CASSHGLAGQQFF

J gene: TRBJ2-3
clone size: few
V gene: TRBV11-2
CDR3 protein: CASSPRTVDYTDTQYF

J gene: TRBJ1-1
clone size: .
V gene: TRBV4-1
CDR3 protein: CASSQGLMNTEAFF

J gene: TRBJ2-7
clone size: few
V gene: TRBV3-1/TRBV3-2
CDR3 protein: CASSHRDRDGEQYF

J gene: TRBJ2-5
clone size: few
V gene: TRBV4-1
CDR3 protein: CASSQEPVAGGLRETQYF

J gene: TRBJ1-2
clone size: .
V gene: TRBV5-4
CDR3 protein: CASSLALQGNYGYTF

J gene: TRBJ2-7
clone size: .
V gene: TRBV5-6
CDR3 protein: CASSLGWGLGEQYF

J gene: TRBJ2-2
clone size: .
V gene: TRBV9
CDR3 protein: CASSQGGAGSGELFF

J gene: TRBJ2-7
clone size: .
V gene: TRBV7-9
CDR3 protein: CASSRAQFYEQYF

J gene: TRBJ2-7
clone size: .
V gene: TRBV5-1
CDR3 protein: CASFRDSTYEQYF

J gene: TRBJ2-2
clone size: once
V gene: TRBV14
CDR3 protein: CASRETTNTGELFF

J gene: TRBJ2-3
clone size: .
V gene: TRBV4-2
CDR3 protein: CASSQDQGADTQYF

J gene: TRBJ1-6
clone size: .
V gene: TRBV6-1
CDR3 protein: CASSEVTNRADSPLHF

J gene: TRBJ1-1
clone size: .
V gene: TRBV6-6
CDR3 protein: CASSPVEGAGEAFF

J gene: TRBJ1-6
clone size: .
V gene: TRBV10-3
CDR3 protein: CANSPQGAGNSPLHF

J gene: TRBJ1-2
clone size: .
V gene: TRBV7-2
CDR3 protein: CASSLATGDGYTF

J gene: TRBJ2-1
clone size: .
V gene: TRBV7-2
CDR3 protein: CASSNTRASSGGFYEQFF

J gene: TRBJ1-4
clone size: .
V gene: TRBV10-2
CDR3 protein: CASSDLRQGARVSEKLFF

J gene: TRBJ1-6
clone size: .
V gene: TRBV2
CDR3 protein: CASSRLTNSPLHF

J gene: TRBJ2-1
clone size: .
V gene: TRBV14
CDR3 protein: CASSQGIRGSYNEQFF

J gene: TRBJ1-1
clone size: .
V gene: TRBV21-1
CDR3 protein: CASSKREETGGANTEAFF

J gene: TRBJ2-7
clone size: once
V gene: TRBV6-1
CDR3 protein: CASSESRRDAYEQYF

J gene: TRBJ2-1
clone size: .
V gene: TRBV30
CDR3 protein: CAWSVRSSSYNEQFF

J gene: TRBJ2-7
clone size: .
V gene: TRBV5-8
CDR3 protein: CASSRGGASYEQYF

J gene: TRBJ1-2
clone size: .
V gene: TRBV6-1
CDR3 protein: CASRPRSGNGYGYTF

J gene: TRBJ2-6
clone size: .
V gene: TRBV2
CDR3 protein: CASSVRNSGANVLTF

J gene: TRBJ1-6
clone size: .
V gene: TRBV28
CDR3 protein: CASRNTVIRNSPLHF

J gene: TRBJ1-5
clone size: .
V gene: TRBV19
CDR3 protein: CASIGREFNQPQHF

J gene: TRBJ2-3
clone size: .
V gene: TRBV14
CDR3 protein: CASSQVAYTQYF

J gene: TRBJ2-1
clone size: few
V gene: TRBV27
CDR3 protein: CASSFGGRGNNEQFF

J gene: TRBJ1-1
clone size: .
V gene: TRBV29-1
CDR3 protein: CSADGAGRTEAFF

J gene: TRBJ1-6
clone size: .
V gene: TRBV19
CDR3 protein: CASKTGQGSDSPLHF

J gene: TRBJ1-2
clone size: .
V gene: TRBV30
CDR3 protein: CAWTPMGGQKTYGYTF

J gene: TRBJ2-7
clone size: .
V gene: TRBV7-8
CDR3 protein: CASSLVFGQEAYEQYF

J gene: TRBJ2-3
clone size: .
V gene: TRBV14
CDR3 protein: CASSQEGEVTGNADTQYF

J gene: TRBJ1-1
clone size: .
V gene: TRBV30
CDR3 protein: CAWRQGAYTEAFF

J gene: TRBJ1-2
clone size: .
V gene: TRBV2
CDR3 protein: CAIPPGLTKSYGYTF

J gene: TRBJ2-7
clone size: .
V gene: TRBV27
CDR3 protein: CASKQAGNYEQYF

J gene: TRBJ2-3
clone size: .
V gene: TRBV4-1
CDR3 protein: CASSREFSGGANTQYF

J gene: TRBJ2-2
clone size: .
V gene: TRBV11-2
CDR3 protein: CASSLLAGGPTGELFF

J gene: TRBJ1-5
clone size: .
V gene: TRBV19
CDR3 protein: CASSTRQEYSNQPQHF